A selection of T cell receptor beta chains follows, all from one sample in a study of early T cells in non-severe SARS-CoV-2 infection. In TCRdb, the 5' RACE reads were re-called with MiXCR into one record per CDR3 protein. This table holds tens of thousands of distinct CDR3 sequences, about 10% found once. Sequenced sample: whole blood. The receptor set was obtained from an adult who was a healthcare worker with PCR-confirmed SARS-CoV-2 infection or an uninfected control (not recorded which). Both conserved end residues are trimmed from each CDR3.

v_call,j_call,cdr3_aa
TRBV2,TRBJ1-3,ASGNRGLGNTIY
TRBV9,TRBJ1-5,ASSVDLGNQPQH
TRBV14,TRBJ2-1,ASSQALAGKRDEQF
TRBV18,TRBJ2-2,ASSSDTGELF
TRBV7-6,TRBJ2-1,ASSPREGSNEQF
TRBV29-1,TRBJ2-3,SVARGAGTDTQY
TRBV25-1,TRBJ2-7,AVQGSSNEQY
TRBV24-1,TRBJ2-1,ATSDRRQREISYNEQF
TRBV7-2,TRBJ1-1,ASSLKGGRLDTEAF
TRBV20-1,TRBJ2-1,SARRDFDNEQF
TRBV29-1,TRBJ2-1,SLREGRNEQF
TRBV15,TRBJ2-2,ATSQRREGTGELF
TRBV5-1,TRBJ2-5,ASSRGGLAEQETQY
TRBV2,TRBJ1-5,ASRRDNNQPQH
TRBV6-2/TRBV6-3,TRBJ1-1,ASSPQTIEAF
TRBV15,TRBJ1-1,ATSRDVWSLKTEAF
TRBV7-8,TRBJ2-1,ASSIPSGMTNEQF
TRBV15,TRBJ2-2,ATSRDRGRTRELF
TRBV5-1,TRBJ2-1,ASSPPGLGGNEQF
TRBV10-3,TRBJ2-1,AISESSSGLYNEQF
TRBV6-2/TRBV6-3,TRBJ2-3,ASGSTDTQY
TRBV29-1,TRBJ1-1,SVGERQHFTEAF
TRBV20-1,TRBJ1-2,SALGGIDGYT
TRBV7-2,TRBJ2-1,ASSWGYGEEDNEQF
TRBV7-9,TRBJ2-1,ASSLQSGGREQF
TRBV18,TRBJ1-1,ASSPNDLGANTEAF
TRBV20-1,TRBJ2-1,SARDTGRQF
TRBV20-1,TRBJ1-6,SASDPGVNSPLH
TRBV20-1,TRBJ2-7,SARATYEQY
TRBV5-1,TRBJ1-2,ASSTAGPSNYGYT
TRBV29-1,TRBJ2-3,SVETGSTDTQY
TRBV7-8,TRBJ2-2,ASSSPRTGFNTGELF
TRBV7-2,TRBJ2-1,ASSLGRNEQF
TRBV6-2/TRBV6-3,TRBJ2-1,ASTYSTSGSSYNEQF
TRBV11-2,TRBJ1-1,ASSQSRGSTEAF
TRBV14,TRBJ1-5,ASSHLPWWCQGAKTYGNQPQH
TRBV5-6,TRBJ1-3,ASSLHMSSENTIY
TRBV10-2,TRBJ2-5,ASSDPGTSGSQETQY
TRBV5-6,TRBJ2-3,ASSLRGGRSSDTQY
TRBV6-1,TRBJ2-3,ASMGTSGIADTQY
TRBV19,TRBJ1-1,ASSSRRGERWDTEAF
TRBV29-1,TRBJ2-3,SVSTGGNTDTQY
TRBV2,TRBJ2-3,ASQTGLAGAGDTQY
TRBV27,TRBJ2-2,ASRLTGPNTGELF
TRBV3-2,TRBJ1-1,ASSQDSSYGGTEAF
TRBV5-1,TRBJ2-3,ASSPDYPDTQY
TRBV11-2,TRBJ2-3,ASSFAGLATDTQY